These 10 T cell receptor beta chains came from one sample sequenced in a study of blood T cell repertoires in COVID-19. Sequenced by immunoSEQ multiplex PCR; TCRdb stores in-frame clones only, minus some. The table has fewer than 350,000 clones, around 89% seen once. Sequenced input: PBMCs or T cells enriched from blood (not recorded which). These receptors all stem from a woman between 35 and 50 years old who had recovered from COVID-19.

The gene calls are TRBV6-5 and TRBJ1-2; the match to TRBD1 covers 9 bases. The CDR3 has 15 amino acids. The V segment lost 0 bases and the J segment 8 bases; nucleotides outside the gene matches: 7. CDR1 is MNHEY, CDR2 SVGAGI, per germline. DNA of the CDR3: TGTGCCAGCAGTTACTCGGGACAGGGATATGAAGGCTACACCTTC. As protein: CASSYSGQGYEGYTF.

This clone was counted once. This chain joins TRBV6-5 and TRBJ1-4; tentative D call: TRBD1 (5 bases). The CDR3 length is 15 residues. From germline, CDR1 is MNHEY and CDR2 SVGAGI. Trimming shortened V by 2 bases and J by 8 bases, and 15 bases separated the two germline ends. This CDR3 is CASSYGALREEKLFF. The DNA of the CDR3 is TGTGCCAGCAGTTACGGGGCTTTACGAGAAGAAAAACTGTTTTTT.

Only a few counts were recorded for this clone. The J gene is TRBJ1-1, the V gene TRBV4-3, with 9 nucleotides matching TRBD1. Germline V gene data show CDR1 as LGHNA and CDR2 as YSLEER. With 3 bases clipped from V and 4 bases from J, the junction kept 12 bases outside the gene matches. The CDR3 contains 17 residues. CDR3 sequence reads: CASSHGPGQGSGTEAFF. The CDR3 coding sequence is TGCGCCAGCAGCCACGGGCCGGGACAGGGTTCGGGCACTGAAGCTTTCTTT.

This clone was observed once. CDR3 bases: TGTGCCAGCTCACCAGTTAGCTCCTATAATTCACCCCTCCACTTT. Translation: CASSPVSSYNSPLHF. The chain employs TRBV18 and TRBJ1-6; D is unresolved. This CDR3 is 15 amino acids long. Germline CDR1 is KGHSH and CDR2 is LQKENI. Trimming stripped 2 bases from V and 0 bases from J, with 5 bases between.

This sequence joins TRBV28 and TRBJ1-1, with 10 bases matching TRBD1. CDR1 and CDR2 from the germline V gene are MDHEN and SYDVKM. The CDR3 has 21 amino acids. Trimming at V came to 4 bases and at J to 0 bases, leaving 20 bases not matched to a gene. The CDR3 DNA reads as TGTGCCAGCAGTTCAGCCGCCGTGACAGGGGGCAAGGTGGGTTTGAACACTGAAGCTTTCTTT. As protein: CASSSAAVTGGKVGLNTEAFF.

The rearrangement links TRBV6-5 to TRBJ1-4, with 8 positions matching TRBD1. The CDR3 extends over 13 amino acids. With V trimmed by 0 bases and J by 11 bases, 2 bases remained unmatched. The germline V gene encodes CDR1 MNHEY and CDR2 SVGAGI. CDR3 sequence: CASSYSQGEKLFF. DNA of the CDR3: TGTGCCAGCAGTTACTCACAGGGGGAGAAACTGTTTTTT.

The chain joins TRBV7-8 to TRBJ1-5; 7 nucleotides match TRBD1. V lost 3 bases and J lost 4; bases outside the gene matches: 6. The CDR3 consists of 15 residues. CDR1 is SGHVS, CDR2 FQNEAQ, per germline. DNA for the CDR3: TGTGCCAGCAGCTTGGGGACAGCCCGGAATCAGCCCCAGCATTTT. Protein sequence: CASSLGTARNQPQHF.

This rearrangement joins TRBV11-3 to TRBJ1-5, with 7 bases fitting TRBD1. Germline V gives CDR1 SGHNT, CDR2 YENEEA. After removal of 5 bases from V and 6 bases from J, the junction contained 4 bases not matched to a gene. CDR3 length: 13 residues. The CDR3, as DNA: TGTGCCAGCAGCCAGGGGGGTTCTCAGCCCCAGCATTTT. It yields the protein CASSQGGSQPQHF.

The CDR3, as DNA: TGCAGCGTTGCCCGGGACACCGGCTCCTACGAGCAGTACTTC. Protein sequence: CSVARDTGSYEQYF. The chain uses TRBV29-1 and TRBJ2-7; D is perhaps TRBD1 (6 bases). The length of the CDR3 is 14 residues. With 4 bases removed from V and 0 bases from J, the gap between germline ends came to 13 bases. Germline values: CDR1 SQVTM, CDR2 ANQGSEA.

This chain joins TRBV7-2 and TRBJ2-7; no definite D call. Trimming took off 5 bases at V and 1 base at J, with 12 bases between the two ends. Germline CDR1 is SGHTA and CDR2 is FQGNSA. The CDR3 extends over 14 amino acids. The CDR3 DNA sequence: TGTGCCAGCAGCCCAAATCAGGTTTCCTACGAGCAGTACTTC. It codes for CASSPNQVSYEQYF. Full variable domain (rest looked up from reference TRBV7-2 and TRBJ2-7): GAGVSQSPSNKVTEKGKDVELRCDPISGHTALYWYRQSLGQGLEFLIYFQGNSAPDKSGLPSDRFSAERTGGSVSTLTIQRTQQEDSAVYLCASSPNQVSYEQYFGPGTRLTVT.